What follows is one TCR beta chain and its context. The data originate from a study of regulatory T cells in long-lasting Graves disease. For TCR beta, libraries came from iRepertoire HTBI primers and Arm-PCR of CDR3 regions. One entry per CDR3 protein, called by TCRdb with MiXCR from the multiplex PCR reads. Counted here are 400,000 to 500,000 distinct CDR3 sequences, over 20% occurring once; the ten biggest clones make up 14%. The V and J ends lost 4 bases and 7 bases, in that order; junction bases with no gene match: 8. This CDR3 has 16 amino acids. CDR1 is SGHTA and CDR2 is FQGTGA in the germline V gene. Regarding time point: persistent/refractory GD, antithyroid drugs over 5 years with positive TRAb. Preparation of the TCR library used RNA extracted from PBMCs. Criteria from the American Thyroid Association guidelines were applied to diagnose Graves' disease. The patients were drawn from one endocrinology department in Xi'an, China. The EDTA tubes were filled with 8.5 to 9.5 milliliters of drawn peripheral blood.

The genes are TRBV7-3 and TRBJ2-3; 13 positions match TRBD2. Specimen: peripheral blood mononuclear cells (PBMCs), collected when the disease was refractory, from a patient treated with antithyroid drugs. The sequence was collected from a female donor with Graves disease. The CDR3 region has the DNA TGTGCCAGCAGCTCCGGACTAGCGGGAGTCGGAAATACGCAGTATTTT. Protein sequence: CASSSGLAGVGNTQYF.